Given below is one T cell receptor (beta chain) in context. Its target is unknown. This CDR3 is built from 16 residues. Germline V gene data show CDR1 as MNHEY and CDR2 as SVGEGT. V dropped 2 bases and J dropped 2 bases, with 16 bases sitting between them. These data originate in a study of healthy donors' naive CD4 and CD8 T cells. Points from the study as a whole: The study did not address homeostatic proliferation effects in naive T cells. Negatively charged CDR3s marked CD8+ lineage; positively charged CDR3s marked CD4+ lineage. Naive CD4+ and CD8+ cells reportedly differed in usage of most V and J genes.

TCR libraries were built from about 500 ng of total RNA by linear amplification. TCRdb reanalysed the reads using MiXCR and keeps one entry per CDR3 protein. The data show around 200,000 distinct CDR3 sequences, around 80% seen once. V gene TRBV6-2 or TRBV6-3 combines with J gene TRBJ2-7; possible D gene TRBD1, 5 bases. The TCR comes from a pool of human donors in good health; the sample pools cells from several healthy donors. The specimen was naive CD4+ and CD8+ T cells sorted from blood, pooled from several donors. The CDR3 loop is CASSYPVRDRPYEQYF. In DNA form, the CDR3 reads TGTGCCAGCAGTTACCCGGTCCGAGACAGACCCTACGAGCAGTACTTC.